This TCR beta chain originates from a study of blood T cell repertoires in COVID-19. Background on the study: The cDNA or gDNA used as material had been derived from T cells, B-cell-depleted T cells, or PBMCs.

As handled by the study authors: By means of reference gene primer amplification, nucleated cell counts were estimated. Sequenced by immunoSEQ multiplex PCR; TCRdb stores in-frame clones only, minus some. The DNA gave D and trimming, while V, J and clone size come from that table. Of a few hundred thousand clones detected, about 91% appear once; the ten largest clones hold approximately 1.8%. Only a few counts were recorded for this clone. This TCR was sampled from a woman under 40 with COVID-19, enrolled during active disease. The material sequenced was peripheral blood.

Here the CDR3 reads CASSLGGGNQPQHF. For the CDR3, the DNA is TGTGCCAGCAGCTTAGGCGGGGGCAATCAGCCCCAGCATTTT. The V and J genes are TRBV11-2 and TRBJ1-5, with D uncertain. The CDR3 has 14 residues. Trimming removed 1 base from V and 2 bases from J, with 6 bases in between. Germline V lookup: CDR1 SGHAT, CDR2 FQNNGV.